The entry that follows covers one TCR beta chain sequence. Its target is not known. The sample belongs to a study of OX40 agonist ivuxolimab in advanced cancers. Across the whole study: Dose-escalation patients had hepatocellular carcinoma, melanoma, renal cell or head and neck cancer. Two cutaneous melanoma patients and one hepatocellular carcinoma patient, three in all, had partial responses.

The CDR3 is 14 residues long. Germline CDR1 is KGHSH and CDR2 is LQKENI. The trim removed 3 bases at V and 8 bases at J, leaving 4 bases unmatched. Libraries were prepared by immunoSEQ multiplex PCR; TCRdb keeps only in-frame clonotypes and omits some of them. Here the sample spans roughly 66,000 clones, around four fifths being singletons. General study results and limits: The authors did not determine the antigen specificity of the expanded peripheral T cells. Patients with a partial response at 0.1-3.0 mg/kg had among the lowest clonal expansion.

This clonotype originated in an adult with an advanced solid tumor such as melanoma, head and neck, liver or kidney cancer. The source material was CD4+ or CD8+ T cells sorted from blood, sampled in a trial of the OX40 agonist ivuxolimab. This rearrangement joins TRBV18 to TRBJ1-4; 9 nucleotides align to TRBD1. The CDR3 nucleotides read TGTGCCAGCTCACCGACAGGGGGGGAGGAAAAACTGTTTTTT. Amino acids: CASSPTGGEEKLFF.